This T cell receptor beta chain was captured by sequencing in a study of cytomegalovirus exposure and HLA in healthy donors. General study results and limits: The authors assumed roughly uniform sequencing depth across donors for presence/absence analyses. What a later analysis reportedly showed was that an Asian-associated ancestry cluster had fewer N-insertions than the approximately 670-donor mean.

Germline V gene lookup returns CDR1 GTSNPN and CDR2 SVGIG (reference sequence). The J segment lost 3 bases and the V segment lost 1 base, leaving 4 bases of the junction unmatched. The CDR3 has 15 residues. PCR was performed using 60 Vbeta and 13 Jbeta primers. Study processing details: The authors later counted about 80 million unique TCR beta chains, 8.5 million to 13 million of them shared. Only in-frame clones appear in the TCRdb table, and some are missing; sequencing was by immunoSEQ multiplex PCR. V and J calls plus clone size are reproduced from that table; the DNA served to infer D and trimming. The table shows 100,000 to 150,000 clones, with more than 80% occurring only once. This clone was observed a single time. What it binds is not known.

The V call is TRBV30, the J call TRBJ1-5; TRBD1 agrees at 9 bases. The sequenced sample consisted of PBMCs. The TCR was taken from a young man in good health and CMV-seronegative. The CDR3 DNA reads TGTGCCTGGAGTGACAGGACAGGGGTCAATCAGCCCCAGCATTTT. Translation gives CAWSDRTGVNQPQHF.